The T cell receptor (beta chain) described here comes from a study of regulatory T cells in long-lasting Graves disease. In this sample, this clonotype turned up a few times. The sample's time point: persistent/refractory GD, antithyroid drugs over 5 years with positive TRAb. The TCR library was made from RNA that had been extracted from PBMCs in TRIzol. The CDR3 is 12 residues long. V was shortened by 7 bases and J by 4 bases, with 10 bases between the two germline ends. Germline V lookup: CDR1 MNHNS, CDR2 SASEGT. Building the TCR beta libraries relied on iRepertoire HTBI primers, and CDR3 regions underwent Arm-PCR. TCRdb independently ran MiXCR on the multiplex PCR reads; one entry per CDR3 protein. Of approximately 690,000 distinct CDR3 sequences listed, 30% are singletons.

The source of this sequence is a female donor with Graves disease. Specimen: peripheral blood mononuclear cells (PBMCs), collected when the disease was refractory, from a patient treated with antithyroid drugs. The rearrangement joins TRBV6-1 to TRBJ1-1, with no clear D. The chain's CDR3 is CASNTAGTEAFF. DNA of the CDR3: TGTGCCAGCAACACAGCCGGCACTGAAGCTTTCTTT.